A single sample is the source of the 7 T cell receptor beta chains below, sequenced in a study of cytomegalovirus exposure and HLA in healthy donors (dated by TCRdb to 2016 to 2017). Library preparation was by the immunoSEQ multiplex PCR assay. For the multiplex PCR, a mixture combining 60 forward primers for TCR Vbeta segments and 13 reverse primers for TCR Jbeta segments was used. The immuneACCESS repertoire file appears here via TCRdb, limited to in-frame rearrangements. These files lack a portion of the clones; in checked studies, under half of the deficit traces to unresolved V genes, and the cause of the others is not known. A total of roughly 130,000 clones appear in this sample, 50% to 75% of them only once. The top ten constitute 6.5% to 9.5% of the sample. Source material: PBMCs. Source of these receptors: a woman aged 40 to 50 in good health and CMV-seropositive.

This sequence joins TRBV11-2 and TRBJ1-5, with TRBD1 identical over 8 bases. The CDR3 spans 14 residues. Germline-derived CDR1 and CDR2 are SGHAT and FQNNGV. V was pared by 5 bases and J by 7 bases, with 7 bases of the junction left unmatched. CDR3 region: CASSPGTGDQPQHF. As DNA, the CDR3 is TGTGCCAGCAGCCCCGGGACAGGTGACCAGCCCCAGCATTTT.

The V call is TRBV6-1, the J call TRBJ2-5; D is ambiguous. The DNA end is more similar to TRBJ2-7, so the J call may be wrong. Germline V gives CDR1 MNHNS, CDR2 SASEGT. The CDR3 consists of 9 residues. Written as DNA, the CDR3 is TGTGCCACCGGGTTCGAGCAGTACTTC. Amino acids: CATGFEQYF.

This clone was seen a few times. The chain uses TRBV28 and TRBJ1-3; D is ambiguous. Germline V gives CDR1 MDHEN, CDR2 SYDVKM. Trimming took 3 bases from V and 0 from J, leaving 6 bases between them. The CDR3 runs 14 residues. CDR3 sequence (DNA): TGTGCCAGCAGTTTGTTTAACTCTGGAAACACCATATATTTT. Translated: CASSLFNSGNTIYF.

J is TRBJ1-1 and V is TRBV29-1; D remains ambiguous. The germline CDR1 and CDR2 sequences are SQVTM and ANQGSEA. The CDR3 contains 10 residues. V shed 7 bases and J shed 4 bases, with 7 bases lying between them. DNA for the CDR3: TGCAGCGCGAAGAGCACTGAAGCTTTCTTT. It codes for CSAKSTEAFF. Full variable domain (missing parts from reference TRBV29-1 and TRBJ1-1): SAVISQKPSRDICQRGTSLTIQCQVDSQVTMMFWYRQQPGQSLTLIATANQGSEATYESGFVIDKFPISRPNLTFSTLTVSNMSPEDSSIYLCSAKSTEAFFGQGTRLTVV.

V usage is TRBV9 and J usage is TRBJ2-3, with TRBD2 matching over 9 bases. Germline-derived CDR1 and CDR2 are SGDLS and YYNGEE. CDR3 size: 15 residues. V lost 3 bases to trimming and J lost 2 bases; unmatched junction nucleotides: 4. The CDR3 DNA follows: TGTGCCAGCAGCGCGCGGGGGGGCCCCACAGATACGCAGTATTTT. Protein product: CASSARGGPTDTQYF.

CDR3 amino acids: CASSEASGIDYEQYF. The CDR3 coding sequence is TGTGCCAGCAGTGAGGCTAGCGGGATCGACTACGAGCAGTACTTC. The chain has TRBV6-1 and TRBJ2-7; 9 nucleotides line up with TRBD2. The CDR3 spans 15 residues. The germline gives CDR1 MNHNS, CDR2 SASEGT. V lost 3 bases and J lost 3; bases outside the gene matches: 6.

V usage is TRBV27 and J usage is TRBJ1-2, with 9 bases aligning to TRBD1. The CDR3 consists of 14 residues. CDR1 MNHEY and CDR2 SMNVEV come from the germline V gene (reference sequence). J gave up 4 bases and V 5 bases, and 5 bases lay outside the gene matches. The CDR3 coding sequence is TGTGCCAGCAGTCGCGGACAGGGGACCTATGGCTACACCTTC. Amino acid sequence: CASSRGQGTYGYTF.